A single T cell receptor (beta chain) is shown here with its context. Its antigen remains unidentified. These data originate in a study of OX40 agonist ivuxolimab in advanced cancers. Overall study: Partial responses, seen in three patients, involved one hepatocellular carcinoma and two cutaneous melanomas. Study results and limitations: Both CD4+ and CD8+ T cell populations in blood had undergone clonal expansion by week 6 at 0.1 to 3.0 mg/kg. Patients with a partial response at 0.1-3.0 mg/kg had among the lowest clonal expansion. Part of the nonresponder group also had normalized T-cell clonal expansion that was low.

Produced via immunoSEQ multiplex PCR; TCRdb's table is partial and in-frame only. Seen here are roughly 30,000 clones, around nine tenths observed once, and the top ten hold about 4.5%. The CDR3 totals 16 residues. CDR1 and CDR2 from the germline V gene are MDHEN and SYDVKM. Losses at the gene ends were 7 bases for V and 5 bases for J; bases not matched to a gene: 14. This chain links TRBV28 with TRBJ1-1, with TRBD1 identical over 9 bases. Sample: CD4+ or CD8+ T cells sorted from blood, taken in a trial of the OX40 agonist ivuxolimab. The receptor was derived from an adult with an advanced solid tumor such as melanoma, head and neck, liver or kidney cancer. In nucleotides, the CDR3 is TGTGCCAGCAAACAGGGGGCTTATCTTTTAGGGACTGAAGCTTTCTTT. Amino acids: CASKQGAYLLGTEAFF.